This passage covers 29 T cell receptor beta chains from one sample sequenced in a study of blood T cell repertoires in COVID-19. Sequencing was performed with immunoSEQ multiplex PCR; in TCRdb, only in-frame clones are kept and a portion is missing. Altogether 200,000 to 250,000 clones are present, approximately 90% being singletons, with the ten largest covering roughly 4.1%. Sequenced sample: peripheral blood. The origin of the receptors is a man aged 45-60 years with acute or convalescent COVID-19.

V and J are TRBV19 and TRBJ1-1; 8 nucleotides agree with TRBD1. Germline trimming cut 5 bases from V and 4 bases from J; bases unmatched to any gene: 6. The germline V gene has CDR1 LNHDA and CDR2 SQIVND (reference sequence). The CDR3 sequence is 14 residues long. The CDR3 DNA follows: TGTGCCAGTAGTGTTCCAGGGGGCGGCACTGAAGCTTTCTTT. Translating gives CASSVPGGGTEAFF.

The J gene is TRBJ2-7, the V gene TRBV5-6; D might be TRBD2 (6 bases). V shed 0 bases and J shed 5 bases, with 12 bases lying between them. The CDR3 totals 14 residues. The germline gives CDR1 SGHDT, CDR2 YYEEEE. In nucleotides, the CDR3 is TGTGCCAGCAGCTTGGCCGGGGCTAGCGACGAGCAGTACTTC. Translation: CASSLAGASDEQYF.

The J gene is TRBJ2-5, the V gene TRBV7-8, with TRBD2 matching 10 bases. After removal of 5 bases from V and 2 bases from J, the junction contained 11 bases not matched to a gene. The CDR3 contains 17 residues. CDR1 is SGHVS and CDR2 is FQNEAQ in the germline V gene. CDR3 loop: CASSPGGAGGRQETQYF. CDR3 DNA: TGTGCCAGCAGCCCCGGGGGAGCGGGGGGGAGACAAGAGACCCAGTACTTC.

The gene calls are TRBV5-1 and TRBJ2-2, with D perhaps matching TRBD1 (6 bases). V was cut by 4 bases and J by 1 base, with 14 bases left in between. CDR1 and CDR2 from the germline V gene are SGHRS and YFSETQ. This CDR3 comprises 16 residues. The CDR3 coding sequence is TGCGCCAGCAGCAAACGACAGGCAGGGAACACCGGGGAGCTGTTTTTT. Encoded protein: CASSKRQAGNTGELFF.

This sequence joins TRBV3-1 (or the pseudogene TRBV3-2) and TRBJ1-2; tentative D call: TRBD1 (6 bases). This CDR3 has 15 amino acids. Germline V gene data show CDR1 as LGHDT and CDR2 as YNNKEL (reference sequence). Trimming removed 2 bases from V and 0 bases from J, with 10 bases in between. Here the CDR3 DNA reads TGTGCCAGCAGCCAAATAAGGGGGTCTAACTATGGCTACACCTTC. Amino acids: CASSQIRGSNYGYTF.

This clone was counted once. The rearrangement links TRBV25-1 to TRBJ1-1; D might be TRBD1 (6 bases). Germline loops: CDR1 MGHDK, CDR2 SYGVNS. V was shortened by 5 bases and J by 5 bases, with 12 bases between the two germline ends. This CDR3 comprises 13 residues. The DNA for the CDR3 is TGTGCCAGCAGTATAGGGGGGGGGACTGAAGCTTTCTTT. It specifies CASSIGGGTEAFF.

This sequence joins TRBV5-1 and TRBJ1-2; 9 bases align to TRBD1. The CDR3 sequence is 14 residues long. The ends lost 1 base at V and 8 bases at J; junction bases unmatched: 6. Germline CDR1 and CDR2: SGHRS and YFSETQ. In DNA, the CDR3 is TGCGCCAGCAGCTTGCGGACAGGGGATAAAGGCTACACCTTC. Translating it yields CASSLRTGDKGYTF.

V and J are TRBV5-1 and TRBJ1-3; D is ambiguous. Germline V gives CDR1 SGHRS, CDR2 YFSETQ. The CDR3 extends over 16 amino acids. V was cut by 2 bases and J by 0 bases, with 12 bases left in between. The CDR3 region has the DNA TGCGCCAGCAGCTTTGGCCAGGTCAACTCTGGAAACACCATATATTTT. It codes for CASSFGQVNSGNTIYF.

The chain joins TRBV19 to TRBJ1-2, with TRBD1 matching 9 bases. From germline, CDR1 is LNHDA and CDR2 SQIVND (reference sequence). With 5 bases clipped from V and 8 bases from J, the junction kept 6 bases outside the gene matches. The CDR3 has 13 amino acids. The CDR3 loop reads CASSPGTGYGYTF. CDR3 in DNA: TGTGCCAGTAGTCCCGGGACAGGGTACGGCTACACCTTC.

V gene TRBV5-1 combines with J gene TRBJ1-6; D is undetermined. Trimming shortened V by 4 bases and J by 7 bases, and 6 bases separated the two germline ends. CDR3 length: 12 amino acids. Per germline, CDR1 SGHRS and CDR2 YFSETQ. The CDR3 DNA reads as TGCGCCAGCAGCGAGGGAAATTCACCCCTCCACTTT. This sequence encodes CASSEGNSPLHF.

This clone was detected once. The rearrangement uses TRBV6-1 and TRBJ2-4; 8 bases agree with TRBD2. V shed 2 bases, J shed 0 bases, and the junction held 0 bases outside the gene matches. The CDR3 is 15 amino acids. CDR1 MNHNS and CDR2 SASEGT come from the germline V gene. The CDR3 spells CASSESGGAKNIQYF. DNA of the CDR3: TGTGCCAGCAGTGAAAGCGGGGGAGCCAAAAACATTCAGTACTTC.

The chain joins TRBV4-1 to TRBJ1-2, with D uncertain. Germline assignment: CDR1 MGHRA and CDR2 YSYEKL. This CDR3 has 17 residues. Trimming cost V 0 bases and J 0 bases, with 14 bases left between them. CDR3 protein: CASSQERAGPPNYGYTF. The CDR3 DNA reads TGCGCCAGCAGCCAAGAGCGGGCAGGCCCCCCTAACTATGGCTACACCTTC.

This sequence joins TRBV18 and TRBJ2-1, with D unresolved. The CDR3 sequence is 12 residues long. Looked up from germline, CDR1 is KGHSH and CDR2 is LQKENI. The V end was cut by 2 bases, the J end by 8 bases, with 7 bases between. The CDR3 loop is CASSPILHEQFF. The CDR3 bases are TGTGCCAGCTCACCAATTCTCCATGAGCAGTTCTTC. Complete variable domain (other parts from reference TRBV18 and TRBJ2-1): NAGVMQNPRHLVRRRGQEARLRCSPMKGHSHVYWYRQLPEEGLKFMVYLQKENIIDESGMPKERFSAEFPKEGPSILRIQQVVRGDSAAYFCASSPILHEQFFGPGTRLTVL.

V and J are TRBV18 and TRBJ1-3; D is possibly TRBD1 (5 bases). V was shortened by 0 bases and J by 0 bases, with 24 bases between the two germline ends. This CDR3 has 21 amino acids. CDR1 and CDR2 (germline): KGHSH, LQKENI. The CDR3 loop reads CASSPPLGGAGDFDSGNTIYF. In nucleotides, the CDR3 is TGTGCCAGCTCACCACCCCTAGGTGGGGCCGGGGACTTCGACTCTGGAAACACCATATATTTT.

The chain is built from TRBV5-1 and TRBJ2-5; 8 nucleotides line up with TRBD1. The length of the CDR3 is 14 residues. Trimming removed 3 bases from V and 5 bases from J; junction bases left unmatched: 6. CDR1 SGHRS and CDR2 YFSETQ come from the germline V gene. The chain's CDR3 is CASSYQGAGETQYF. CDR3 DNA: TGCGCCAGCAGCTATCAGGGGGCCGGGGAGACCCAGTACTTC.

V gene TRBV7-6 combines with J gene TRBJ1-6; no firm D call. Germline V gene sequence: CDR1 SGHVS, CDR2 FNYEAQ. This CDR3 region has 17 residues. V lost 5 bases and J lost 2, with 16 bases in between. DNA of the CDR3: TGTGCCAGCAGCCCGAACAGTGCTAAAACCTATAATTCACCCCTCCACTTT. This gives the protein CASSPNSAKTYNSPLHF.

CDR3 in DNA: TGTGCCAGCTCACGCGGGGAGGCGGATGAGCAGTACTTC. It yields the protein CASSRGEADEQYF. This rearrangement joins TRBV18 to TRBJ2-7, with TRBD2 as a possible D gene (6 bases). Germline CDR1 reads KGHSH; CDR2 reads LQKENI. The V and J ends lost 4 bases and 7 bases respectively, with 14 bases between them. This CDR3 has 13 residues.

J is TRBJ2-2 and V is TRBV27; 8 bases fit TRBD1. The CDR3 consists of 18 residues. CDR1 is MNHEY, CDR2 SMNVEV, per germline (reference sequence). The junction had 19 bases not matched to a gene; V was cut back by 5 bases and J by 8 bases. CDR3 loop: CASSPHLSRQGALGELFF. The DNA for the CDR3 is TGTGCCAGCAGTCCCCACCTTAGCCGGCAGGGGGCCCTAGGGGAGCTGTTTTTT.

The genes are TRBV5-4 and TRBJ2-2; 10 bases are shared with TRBD1. The trim removed 5 bases at V and 3 bases at J, leaving 4 bases unmatched. Germline values: CDR1 SGHNT, CDR2 YYREEE (reference sequence). This CDR3 region has 15 residues. The CDR3 is CASRTGQGYTGELFF. The DNA for the CDR3 is TGTGCCAGCAGAACGGGACAGGGGTACACCGGGGAGCTGTTTTTT.

The J gene is TRBJ1-6, the V gene TRBV6-4; 8 positions match TRBD1. The CDR3 is made up of 17 amino acids. Looked up from germline, CDR1 is MRHNA and CDR2 is SNTAGT. The junction had 11 bases not matched to a gene; V was cut back by 10 bases and J by 0 bases. The CDR3 is CATRTGLIDSYNSPLHF. CDR3 DNA: TGTGCCACCCGGACAGGGCTTATCGACTCCTATAATTCACCCCTCCACTTT.

This clone was seen only a few times. This chain connects TRBV5-4 to TRBJ1-1, with D uncertain. The V and J ends lost 1 base and 4 bases respectively, with 11 bases between them. Germline V CDR1 and CDR2: SGHNT, YYREEE (reference sequence). This CDR3 is 14 amino acids long. The CDR3 sequence: CASSLIERATEAFF. The CDR3 nucleotides are TGTGCCAGCAGCTTGATAGAGAGGGCCACTGAAGCTTTCTTT.

V gene TRBV18 combines with J gene TRBJ2-7, with D unclear. The CDR3 is made up of 13 amino acids. Germline CDR1 KGHSH, CDR2 LQKENI. Trimming removed 0 bases at V and 5 bases at J, with 8 bases between. CDR3 loop: CASSPPVVHEQYF. The CDR3 region has the DNA TGTGCCAGCTCACCACCCGTCGTCCACGAGCAGTACTTC.

With regard to this clone: The identical CDR3 is also encoded by other nucleotide sequences in the sample. The chain uses TRBV6-5 and TRBJ1-1; D is possibly TRBD1 (6 bases). From germline, CDR1 is MNHEY and CDR2 SVGAGI. This CDR3 is built from 14 residues. V lost 3 bases and J lost 1, with 9 bases in between. Here the CDR3 reads CASSYLQGNTEAFF. CDR3 nucleotide sequence: TGTGCCAGCAGTTATTTACAGGGGAACACTGAAGCTTTCTTT.

About this clone: Other DNA sequences within the sample encode an identical CDR3. The chain couples TRBV11-1 to TRBJ1-1; D uncertain. V lost 6 bases to trimming and J lost 10 bases, with 15 bases between them. The CDR3 length is 12 residues. Looked up from germline, CDR1 is SGHAT and CDR2 is FQDESV (reference sequence). The CDR3 DNA is TGTGCCAGCAGTTCAGACGGTAGGAGAGCTTTCTTT. It encodes CASSSDGRRAFF. The full variable domain, in which reference TRBV11-1 and TRBJ1-1 provide the parts outside the CDR3, is EAEVAQSPRYKITEKSQAVAFWCDPISGHATLYWYRQILGQGPELLVQFQDESVVDDSQLPKDRFSAERLKGVDSTLKIQPAELGDSAMYLCASSSDGRRAFFGQGTRLTVV.

The chain links TRBV6-1 to TRBJ1-1; D perhaps matches TRBD1 (5 bases). Per the germline V gene, CDR1 is MNHNS and CDR2 is SASEGT. The CDR3 loop spans 17 amino acids. Trimming took 0 bases from V and 0 from J, leaving 14 bases between them. CDR3 residues: CASSEALRTSLNTEAFF. CDR3 in DNA: TGTGCCAGCAGTGAAGCGCTTAGGACAAGCCTGAACACTGAAGCTTTCTTT.

This rearrangement joins TRBV13 to TRBJ1-2; 9 bases map to TRBD1. Losses at the gene ends were 7 bases for V and 2 bases for J; bases not matched to a gene: 5. Looked up from germline, CDR1 is PRHDT and CDR2 is FYEKMQ (reference sequence). This CDR3 contains 14 residues. This chain's CDR3 is CASKGTGWNYGYTF. The CDR3 DNA reads as TGTGCCAGCAAAGGGACAGGGTGGAACTATGGCTACACCTTC.

The rearrangement uses TRBV7-9 and TRBJ1-6, with 7 bases matching TRBD1. The CDR3 is made up of 13 amino acids. With V trimmed by 5 bases and J by 9 bases, 4 bases remained unmatched. The germline V gene encodes CDR1 SEHNR and CDR2 FQNEAQ (reference sequence). CDR3 loop: CASSPWTGSPLHF. The CDR3 region has the DNA TGTGCCAGCAGCCCATGGACAGGTTCACCCCTCCACTTT.

In regard to this clone: At one boundary the junction diverges from the germline segment, which might be a read error. The J gene is TRBJ2-2, the V gene TRBV18, with 9 positions matching TRBD2. Germline V CDR1 and CDR2: KGHSH, LQKENI. This CDR3 region has 17 residues. CDR3 nucleotide sequence: TGTGCCAGCTCACCAGAGGCTAGCGGGACGAATACCGGGGAGCTGTTTTTT. This gives the protein CASSPEASGTNTGELFF.

The J gene is TRBJ1-2, the V gene TRBV11-2; perhaps TRBD1 as D (6 bases). The CDR3 runs 12 residues. V lost 5 bases, J lost 8 bases, and 12 bases lay in between. The germline CDR1 and CDR2 sequences are SGHAT and FQNNGV. CDR3 sequence: CASSPGAGGYTF. The CDR3 region has the DNA TGTGCCAGCAGCCCAGGGGCAGGGGGCTACACCTTC.